The 30 T cell receptor beta chains reported below all come from one sample, sequenced in a study of cytomegalovirus exposure and HLA in healthy donors (dated by TCRdb to 2016 to 2017). Preparation of the library involved the immunoSEQ multiplex PCR assay. The multiplex PCR relied on a mix of 60 forward primers for TCR Vbeta segments and 13 reverse primers for TCR Jbeta segments. The immuneACCESS repertoire file appears here via TCRdb, limited to in-frame rearrangements. These files lack a portion of the clones; in checked studies, under half of the deficit traces to unresolved V genes, and the cause of the others is not known. Present in this sample are about 120,000 clones, about 80% of which were seen just once. 7.5% to 9.5% of the sample goes to the ten largest clones. Sequencing was done on a sample of PBMCs. These TCRs come from a female donor in good health and CMV-seropositive.

This clone was observed a single time. The chain uses TRBV27 and TRBJ1-2; D is unresolved. The germline V gene has CDR1 MNHEY and CDR2 SMNVEV (reference sequence). CDR3 size: 15 residues. Deletions cut 2 bases from V and 8 bases from J, with 18 bases between. Written as DNA, the CDR3 is TGTGCCAGCAGTTTAACAGAGCGGGGTCCGGGAGGCTACACCTTC. This codes for CASSLTERGPGGYTF.

The chain joins TRBV10-3 to TRBJ1-1; D is uncertain. V lost 8 bases to trimming and J lost 4 bases, with 8 bases between them. Germline V gene sequence: CDR1 ENHRY, CDR2 SYGVKD. The CDR3 runs to 11 residues. Written as DNA, the CDR3 is TGTGCCATCTCTTCCGGCACTGAAGCTTTCTTT. Translation: CAISSGTEAFF.

This chain links TRBV28 with TRBJ1-2, with D perhaps matching TRBD1 (6 bases). V was pared by 2 bases and J by 3 bases, with 16 bases between. In germline, CDR1 is MDHEN, CDR2 SYDVKM. The CDR3 has 16 amino acids. CDR3 nucleotide sequence: TGTGCCAGCAGTTTAGGGGGCGCAGGGAGCGACTATGGCTACACCTTC. It is translated as CASSLGGAGSDYGYTF.

This clone appeared a single time. This sequence joins TRBV2 and TRBJ2-2; tentatively, D is TRBD1 (5 bases). Germline-derived CDR1 and CDR2 are SNHLY and FYNNEI. V lost 3 bases and J lost 4, with 12 bases in between. The CDR3 sequence is 15 residues long. In DNA form, the CDR3 reads TGTGCCAGCAGTGAGCGTAGGGGCACCACCGGGGAGCTGTTTTTT. It is translated as CASSERRGTTGELFF.

This rearrangement joins TRBV6-1 to TRBJ2-3; 11 bases are a match to TRBD2. The germline V gene encodes CDR1 MNHNS and CDR2 SASEGT. The length of the CDR3 is 15 residues. The ends lost 5 bases at V and 5 bases at J; junction bases unmatched: 6. CDR3 amino acids: CASSLSGGAGDTQYF. The DNA for the CDR3 is TGTGCCAGCAGTCTTAGCGGGGGGGCGGGAGATACGCAGTATTTT.

This sequence joins TRBV9 and TRBJ2-7; D is perhaps TRBD2 (5 bases). The CDR3 covers 14 residues. Germline V gene sequence: CDR1 SGDLS, CDR2 YYNGEE. V shed 2 bases and J shed 6 bases, with 15 bases lying between them. In DNA form, the CDR3 reads TGTGCCAGCAGCGTCGGGGTCCCGTCGGGCGAGCAGTACTTC. Protein sequence: CASSVGVPSGEQYF.

In this sample, this clone turned up a few times. The V gene is TRBV5-1, the J gene TRBJ1-6; the D gene is possibly TRBD1 (5 bases). The CDR3 runs 17 residues. Trimming took off 3 bases at V and 8 bases at J, with 21 bases between the two ends. CDR1 SGHRS and CDR2 YFSETQ come from the germline V gene. The CDR3 DNA reads TGCGCCAGCAGCTCGGCAGGATGGGAGGGGATTTATTCACCCCTCCACTTT. This gives the protein CASSSAGWEGIYSPLHF. The full variable domain, its missing parts supplied by reference TRBV5-1 and TRBJ1-6, is KAGVTQTPRYLIKTRGQQVTLSCSPISGHRSVSWYQQTPGQGLQFLFEYFSETQRNKGNFPGRFSGRQFSNSRSEMNVSTLELGDSALYLCASSSAGWEGIYSPLHFGNGTRLTVT.

The CDR3 region is CASSPPGAPYNEQFF. In nucleotides, the CDR3 is TGTGCCAGCTCACCACCGGGAGCGCCCTACAATGAGCAGTTCTTC. J is TRBJ2-1 and V is TRBV18; D is perhaps TRBD2 (5 bases). The CDR3 runs 15 residues. V lost 0 bases to trimming and J lost 2 bases, with 8 bases between them. Germline V gives CDR1 KGHSH, CDR2 LQKENI.

The chain joins TRBV5-1 to TRBJ2-3, with a weak D call TRBD2 (6 bases). Trimming left V 5 bases short and J 2 bases short, with 18 bases between. This CDR3 comprises 16 residues. Germline V gene data show CDR1 as SGHRS and CDR2 as YFSETQ. The DNA of the CDR3 is TGCGCCAGCAGACAGAGGGGCGGGGCGATCACAGATACGCAGTATTTT. Amino acids: CASRQRGGAITDTQYF.

The chain links TRBV4-2 to TRBJ2-5; 8 bases line up with TRBD2. The junction had 17 bases not matched to a gene; V was cut back by 0 bases and J by 5 bases. This CDR3 is built from 19 residues. Germline lookup yields CDR1 LGHNA and CDR2 YNFKEQ. DNA for the CDR3: TGTGCCAGCAGCCAAGATTTGCCTAGCGGGTTCTTTAGACTGGAGACCCAGTACTTC. It yields the protein CASSQDLPSGFFRLETQYF.

The chain joins TRBV6-5 to TRBJ2-1; 8 bases fit TRBD2. Germline CDR1 reads MNHEY; CDR2 reads SVGAGI. This CDR3 region has 15 residues. Trimming removed 6 bases from V and 1 base from J; junction bases left unmatched: 5. CDR3 sequence (DNA): TGTGCCAGCAGGTTAGCGGGGCCGTCCTACAATGAGCAGTTCTTC. Translated, it gives CASRLAGPSYNEQFF.

This clone was detected once. The chain recombines TRBV28 with TRBJ2-3; 7 nucleotides agree with TRBD2. Looked up from germline, CDR1 is MDHEN and CDR2 is SYDVKM. V lost 11 bases to trimming and J lost 8 bases; unmatched junction nucleotides: 10. This CDR3 spans 12 amino acids. The chain's CDR3 is CAGGGISGTQYF. In nucleotides, the CDR3 is TGTGCCGGGGGGGGAATTTCTGGTACGCAGTATTTT.

The J gene is TRBJ1-1, the V gene TRBV6-6; 9 bases fit TRBD1. The germline CDR1 and CDR2 sequences are MNHNY and SVGAGI (reference sequence). V lost 5 bases, J lost 7 bases, and 8 bases stayed unmatched. The CDR3 has 14 residues. This CDR3 is CASSRDRGAFEAFF. DNA of the CDR3: TGTGCCAGCAGTCGAGACAGGGGGGCCTTTGAAGCTTTCTTT.

J is TRBJ2-6 and V is TRBV4-3; TRBD2 is a possible D gene (5 bases). Trimming stripped 0 bases from V and 2 bases from J, with 11 bases between. CDR1 and CDR2 from the germline V gene are LGHNA and YSLEER. The CDR3 is made up of 17 amino acids. The CDR3 reads CASSQDGEGTGANVLTF. CDR3 coding DNA: TGCGCCAGCAGCCAAGACGGCGAGGGCACTGGGGCCAACGTCCTGACTTTC.

The DNA for the CDR3 is TGTGCCAGCAGTTACTTCAGGGGATGGGGCTACGAGCAGTACTTC. Translated, it gives CASSYFRGWGYEQYF. V and J are TRBV11-2 and TRBJ2-7; tentatively, D is TRBD1 (6 bases). Per the germline V gene, CDR1 is SGHAT and CDR2 is FQNNGV. V lost 6 bases and J 3 bases, leaving 18 bases between the germline ends. This CDR3 spans 15 amino acids.

The genes are TRBV19 and TRBJ2-1, with 8 nucleotides matching TRBD2. Germline V CDR1 and CDR2: LNHDA, SQIVND (reference sequence). V lost 11 bases and J lost 5; bases outside the gene matches: 20. The CDR3 totals 17 residues. The CDR3 DNA follows: TGTGCCGGAGAAGAGCGGGGGCCACCGCCTTTACACAATGAGCAGTTCTTC. It translates to CAGEERGPPPLHNEQFF.

V and J are TRBV20-1 and TRBJ1-1; D might be TRBD1 (6 bases). CDR3 length: 11 amino acids. Germline V CDR1 and CDR2: DFQATT, SNEGSKA (reference sequence). The chain's CDR3 is CRGTGSTEAFF. CDR3 sequence (DNA): TGCAGGGGAACAGGGAGCACTGAAGCTTTCTTT.

The chain has TRBV18 and TRBJ2-7; perhaps TRBD1 as D (6 bases). The length of the CDR3 is 14 residues. The germline CDR1 and CDR2 sequences are KGHSH and LQKENI. Trimming pared 4 bases from V and 3 bases from J, leaving 13 bases between. CDR3 DNA sequence: TGTGCCAGCTCACGGGACAACGGATTCTACGAGCAGTACTTC. Translated: CASSRDNGFYEQYF. Filled out from reference TRBV18 and TRBJ2-7, the complete variable domain reads NAGVMQNPRHLVRRRGQEARLRCSPMKGHSHVYWYRQLPEEGLKFMVYLQKENIIDESGMPKERFSAEFPKEGPSILRIQQVVRGDSAAYFCASSRDNGFYEQYFGPGTRLTVT.

The V and J genes are TRBV7-8 and TRBJ1-4; D gene uncertain. Germline-derived CDR1 and CDR2 are SGHVS and FQNEAQ. V dropped 2 bases and J dropped 3 bases, with 19 bases sitting between them. The CDR3 spans 18 residues. The CDR3 loop reads CASSLFTFLNAPNEKLFF. CDR3 in DNA: TGTGCCAGCAGCTTATTTACGTTCCTGAACGCGCCTAATGAAAAACTGTTTTTT.

The chain employs TRBV10-1 and TRBJ1-6; D possibly corresponds to TRBD1 (6 bases). CDR1 is WNHNN, CDR2 SYGVQD, per germline (reference sequence). The CDR3 runs 15 residues. The ends were cut back, 6 bases at V and 7 bases at J, with 16 bases in the middle. CDR3: CASSQETGGNSPLHF. The CDR3 coding sequence is TGCGCCAGCAGCCAAGAGACAGGCGGGAATTCACCCCTCCACTTT.

The J gene is TRBJ1-6, the V gene TRBV19; tentatively, D is TRBD1 (6 bases). This CDR3 spans 15 amino acids. Germline V gives CDR1 LNHDA, CDR2 SQIVND (reference sequence). V lost 6 bases and J lost 9, with 18 bases in between. This CDR3 is CASSPSGVVVSPLHF. CDR3 DNA: TGTGCCAGTAGCCCATCAGGGGTTGTGGTTTCACCCCTCCACTTT.

J is TRBJ1-3 and V is TRBV2; perhaps TRBD1 as D (6 bases). In germline, CDR1 is SNHLY, CDR2 FYNNEI. The CDR3 sequence is 15 residues long. Deletions cut 3 bases from V and 4 bases from J, with 13 bases between. CDR3 nucleotide sequence: TGTGCCAGCAGTGATAACAGGGCAGCCGGAAACACCATATATTTT. This translates into CASSDNRAAGNTIYF.

The rearrangement uses TRBV28 and TRBJ2-6, with TRBD1 identical over 7 bases. There are 18 residues in the CDR3. Looked up from germline, CDR1 is MDHEN and CDR2 is SYDVKM. J lost 4 bases, V lost 7 bases, and 16 bases had no gene match. In nucleotides, the CDR3 is TGTGCCAGCACCGAACTTGGTATTACAGGGGCCGGGGCCAACGTCCTGACTTTC. It translates to CASTELGITGAGANVLTF.

The chain has TRBV4-1 and TRBJ2-2, with D perhaps TRBD1 (7 bases). This CDR3 is 17 amino acids long. Germline V CDR1 and CDR2: MGHRA, YSYEKL. V was shortened by 1 base and J by 6 bases, with 18 bases between the two germline ends. For the CDR3, the DNA is TGCGCCAGCAGCCAAGGGAGGGTGACAGGGAAGTCCGGGGAGCTGTTTTTT. This translates into CASSQGRVTGKSGELFF.

V gene TRBV6-5 combines with J gene TRBJ2-4, with TRBD2 matching over 8 bases. The V segment lost 3 bases and the J segment 1 base; nucleotides outside the gene matches: 5. CDR3 length: 16 residues. Germline V gives CDR1 MNHEY, CDR2 SVGAGI. CDR3 bases: TGTGCCAGCAGTTATTTGGGCGGGGGGGCCAAAAACATTCAGTACTTC. This gives the protein CASSYLGGGAKNIQYF.

This chain links TRBV27 with TRBJ2-1, with a weak D call TRBD2 (5 bases). Germline-derived CDR1 and CDR2 are MNHEY and SMNVEV (reference sequence). Trimming pared 4 bases from V and 5 bases from J, leaving 12 bases between. The CDR3 runs to 14 residues. CDR3 loop: CASSYIDGNNEQFF. Written as DNA, the CDR3 is TGTGCCAGCAGTTATATTGACGGGAACAATGAGCAGTTCTTC.

V and J are TRBV18 and TRBJ1-5; D may be TRBD1 (5 bases). The ends were cut back, 1 base at V and 3 bases at J, with 10 bases in the middle. Germline CDR1 KGHSH, CDR2 LQKENI. The CDR3 contains 15 residues. CDR3 sequence: CASSPQKGVNQPQHF. As DNA, the CDR3 is TGTGCCAGCTCACCACAGAAAGGGGTCAATCAGCCCCAGCATTTT. The variable domain in full, with the rest retrieved from reference TRBV18 and TRBJ1-5, is NAGVMQNPRHLVRRRGQEARLRCSPMKGHSHVYWYRQLPEEGLKFMVYLQKENIIDESGMPKERFSAEFPKEGPSILRIQQVVRGDSAAYFCASSPQKGVNQPQHFGDGTRLSIL.

This clone was counted only a few times. The CDR3: CASSPYGGGTNTGELFF. CDR3 coding DNA: TGTGCCAGCAGCCCCTATGGGGGAGGAACGAACACCGGGGAGCTGTTTTTT. The gene calls are TRBV4-2 and TRBJ2-2; D perhaps matches TRBD2 (6 bases). Germline values: CDR1 LGHNA, CDR2 YNFKEQ. The ends were cut back, 4 bases at V and 0 bases at J, with 15 bases in the middle. The CDR3 is made up of 17 amino acids.

The J gene is TRBJ1-1, the V gene TRBV2; no reliable D call. This CDR3 spans 13 amino acids. Germline V lookup: CDR1 SNHLY, CDR2 FYNNEI. Trimming left V 7 bases short and J 0 bases short, with 9 bases between. The CDR3 DNA reads as TGTGCCAGCATGCGGCAGTTGAACACTGAAGCTTTCTTT. This codes for CASMRQLNTEAFF.

This chain joins TRBV2 and TRBJ2-3; maybe TRBD2 (5 bases). This CDR3 has 14 amino acids. Germline assignment: CDR1 SNHLY and CDR2 FYNNEI. V lost 10 bases, J lost 6 bases, and 20 bases lay in between. CDR3 in DNA: TGTGCCACCGCCTCTGACGGGAATCACGATACGCAGTATTTT. It yields the protein CATASDGNHDTQYF.